This T cell receptor (beta chain) is from a study of neurological immune-mediated disorders. Background on the study: For the 34 multiple sclerosis patients, the disease was relapsing-remitting in around 31 and secondary progressive in 3.

The cDNA was generated through 5'RACE incorporating 10-nucleotide random UMIs. TCRdb processed the 5' RACE reads anew with MiXCR; each CDR3 protein has one entry. Of 80,000 to 100,000 distinct CDR3 sequences listed, nearly 6% are singletons. Specified time point: longitudinal time-point 2. This clonotype was recorded many times. Germline V gives CDR1 MNHEY, CDR2 SVGAGI. V gave up 6 bases and J gave up 6 bases; unmatched junction bases: 3. The CDR3 covers 13 residues. The sequence came from a woman aged 55 to 70 with multiple sclerosis. The sequencing input was PBMCs. J is TRBJ2-2 and V is TRBV6-5; 8 nucleotides match TRBD2. CDR3 protein: CASRDGGAGELFF. Here the CDR3 DNA reads TGTGCCAGCAGGGACGGGGGGGCCGGGGAGCTGTTTTTT.